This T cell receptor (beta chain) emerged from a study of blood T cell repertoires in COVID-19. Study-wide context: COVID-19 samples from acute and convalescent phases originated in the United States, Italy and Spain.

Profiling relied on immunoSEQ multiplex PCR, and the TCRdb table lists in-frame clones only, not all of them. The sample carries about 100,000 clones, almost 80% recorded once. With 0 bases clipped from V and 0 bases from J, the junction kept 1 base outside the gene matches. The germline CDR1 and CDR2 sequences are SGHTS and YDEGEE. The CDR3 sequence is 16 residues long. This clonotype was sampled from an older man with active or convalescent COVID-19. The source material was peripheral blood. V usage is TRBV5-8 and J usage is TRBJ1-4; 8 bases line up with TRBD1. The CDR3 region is CASSLGTGTTNEKLFF. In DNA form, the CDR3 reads TGTGCCAGCAGCTTGGGGACAGGGACAACTAATGAAAAACTGTTTTTT.